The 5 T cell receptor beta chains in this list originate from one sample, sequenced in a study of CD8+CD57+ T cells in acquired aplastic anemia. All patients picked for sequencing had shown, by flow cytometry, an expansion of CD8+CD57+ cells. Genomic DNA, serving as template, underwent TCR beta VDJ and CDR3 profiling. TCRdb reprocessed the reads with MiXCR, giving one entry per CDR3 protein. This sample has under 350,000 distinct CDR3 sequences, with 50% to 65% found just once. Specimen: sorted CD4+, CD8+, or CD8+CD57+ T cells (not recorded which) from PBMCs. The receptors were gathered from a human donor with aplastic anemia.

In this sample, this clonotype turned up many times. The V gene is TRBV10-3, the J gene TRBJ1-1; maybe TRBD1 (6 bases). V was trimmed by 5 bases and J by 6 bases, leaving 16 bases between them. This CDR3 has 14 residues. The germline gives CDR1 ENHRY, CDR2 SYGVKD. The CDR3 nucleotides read TGTGCCATCAGTCCGAGACAGGAGGGACCTGAAGCTTTCTTT. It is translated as CAISPRQEGPEAFF.

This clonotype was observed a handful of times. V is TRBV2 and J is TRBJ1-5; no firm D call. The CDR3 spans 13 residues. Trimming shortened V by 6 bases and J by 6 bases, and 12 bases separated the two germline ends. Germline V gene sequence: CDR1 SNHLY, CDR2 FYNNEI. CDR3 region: CASRGRLGQPQHF. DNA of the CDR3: TGTGCCAGCAGGGGAAGATTAGGTCAGCCCCAGCATTTT.

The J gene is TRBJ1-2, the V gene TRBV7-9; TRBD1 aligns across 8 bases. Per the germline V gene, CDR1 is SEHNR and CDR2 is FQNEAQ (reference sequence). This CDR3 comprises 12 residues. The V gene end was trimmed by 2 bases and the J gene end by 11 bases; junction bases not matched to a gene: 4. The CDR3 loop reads CASSLPTGGYTF. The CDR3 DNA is TGTGCCAGCAGCTTACCCACAGGGGGGTACACCTTC. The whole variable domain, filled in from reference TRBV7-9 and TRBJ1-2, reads DTGVSQNPRHKITKRGQNVTFRCDPISEHNRLYWYRQTLGQGPEFLTYFQNEAQLEKSRLLSDRFSAERPKGSFSTLEIQRTEQGDSAMYLCASSLPTGGYTFGSGTRLTVV.

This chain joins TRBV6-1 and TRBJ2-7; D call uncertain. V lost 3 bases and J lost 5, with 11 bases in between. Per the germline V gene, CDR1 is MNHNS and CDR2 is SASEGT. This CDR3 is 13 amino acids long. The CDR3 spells CASSDPHGDEQYF. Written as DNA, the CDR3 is TGTGCCAGCAGTGATCCCCACGGCGACGAGCAGTACTTC.

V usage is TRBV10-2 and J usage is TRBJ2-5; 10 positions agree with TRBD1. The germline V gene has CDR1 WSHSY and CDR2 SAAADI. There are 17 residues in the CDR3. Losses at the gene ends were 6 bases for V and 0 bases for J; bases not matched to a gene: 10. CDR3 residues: CASRSGTGVPNQETQYF. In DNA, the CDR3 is TGCGCCAGCAGGTCCGGGACAGGGGTCCCTAACCAAGAGACCCAGTACTTC.